This T cell receptor beta chain was sequenced for a study of shared clonotypes between healthy human individuals. About the study: Plates per donor: three CD4 naive, three CD4 memory, two CD8 naive, one CD8 memory.

Investigators divided CD4+ cells into CD45RA+ naive and CD45RA-negative memory subsets. TCRdb's copy holds only in-frame clones and misses some; the assay was immunoSEQ multiplex PCR. The sample records 2,100,000 or so clones, approximately 94% being singletons. V dropped 4 bases and J dropped 6; count of bases not matched to a gene: 3. The CDR3 contains 13 residues. CDR1 and CDR2 from the germline V gene are MNHEY and SVGAGI. The chain uses TRBV6-5 and TRBJ2-3, with 8 bases that match TRBD1. The TCR comes from a man aged 18 to 35 in good health. Sequencing was done on a sample of naive CD4+ T cells sorted from blood. Subset here: CD45RA+ positively selected. The CDR3 reads CASSSRGPDTQYF. In nucleotides, the CDR3 is TGTGCCAGCAGTTCCAGGGGGCCGGATACGCAGTATTTT.